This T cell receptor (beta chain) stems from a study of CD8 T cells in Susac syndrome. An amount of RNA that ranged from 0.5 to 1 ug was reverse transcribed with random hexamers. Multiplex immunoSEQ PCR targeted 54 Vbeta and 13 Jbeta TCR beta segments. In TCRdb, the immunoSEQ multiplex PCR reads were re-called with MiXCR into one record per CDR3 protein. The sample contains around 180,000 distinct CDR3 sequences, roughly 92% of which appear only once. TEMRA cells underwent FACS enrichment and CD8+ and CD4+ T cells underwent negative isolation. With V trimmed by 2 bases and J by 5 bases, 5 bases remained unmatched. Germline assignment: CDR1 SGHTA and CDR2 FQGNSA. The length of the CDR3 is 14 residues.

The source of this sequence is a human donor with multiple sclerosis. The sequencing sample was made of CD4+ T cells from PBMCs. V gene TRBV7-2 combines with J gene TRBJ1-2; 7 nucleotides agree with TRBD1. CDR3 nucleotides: TGTGCCAGCAGCTTATCAGGGGGAGAGTATGGCTACACCTTC. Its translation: CASSLSGGEYGYTF.